These T cell receptor beta chains were read from a single sample in a study of blood T cells in healthy people across ages. TCRdb reprocessed the 5' RACE reads with MiXCR, giving one entry per CDR3 protein. The data contain 1.5 million to 2 million distinct CDR3 sequences, about 31% of them singletons. Sample: blood. The receptors shown here come from a woman in her twenties or thirties in good health. CDR3s include the opening cysteine and the closing phenylalanine or tryptophan. A D gene is named only where the DNA matches it firmly. The size of a clone is reported for some rows only, either as once, few or many, or as a class for expanded clones.

D gene: -; J gene: TRBJ2-5; V gene: TRBV27; clone size: many; CDR3 protein: CASSLLGSQETQYF; CDR3 DNA: TGTGCCAGCAGTTTATTGGGCAGCCAAGAGACCCAGTACTTC
D gene: TRBD1; J gene: TRBJ1-2; V gene: TRBV18; clone size: -; CDR3 protein: CASSPSRDREGGYTF; CDR3 DNA: TGTGCCAGCTCACCAAGCCGGGACAGGGAGGGTGGCTACACCTTC
D gene: TRBD1; J gene: TRBJ2-7; V gene: TRBV2; clone size: -; CDR3 protein: CASSDRGTYEQYF; CDR3 DNA: TGTGCCAGCAGCGACAGGGGAACCTACGAGCAGTACTTC
D gene: -; J gene: TRBJ2-1; V gene: TRBV5-1; clone size: -; CDR3 protein: CASSVTRLDEQFF; CDR3 DNA: TGCGCCAGCAGCGTGACGCGATTGGATGAGCAGTTCTTC
D gene: -; J gene: TRBJ2-7; V gene: TRBV7-6; clone size: few; CDR3 protein: CASSLGDSVVDEQYF; CDR3 DNA: TGTGCCAGCAGCTTAGGTGATAGTGTCGTTGACGAGCAGTACTTC
D gene: -; J gene: TRBJ2-1; V gene: TRBV3-1; clone size: few; CDR3 protein: CASSQASAGNEQFF; CDR3 DNA: TGTGCCAGCAGCCAAGCCTCCGCGGGGAATGAGCAGTTCTTC
D gene: -; J gene: TRBJ2-7; V gene: TRBV5-1; clone size: many; CDR3 protein: CASSLAQGLTYEQYF; CDR3 DNA: TGCGCCAGCAGCTTGGCACAGGGTCTTACCTACGAGCAGTACTTC
D gene: -; J gene: TRBJ2-5; V gene: TRBV20-1; clone size: -; CDR3 protein: CSARDQGYTQETQYF; CDR3 DNA: TGCAGTGCTAGAGATCAAGGGTACACGCAAGAGACCCAGTACTTC
D gene: -; J gene: TRBJ2-7; V gene: TRBV6-2/TRBV6-3; clone size: -; CDR3 protein: CAISSAYEQYF; CDR3 DNA: TGTGCCATCAGTTCAGCCTACGAGCAGTACTTC
D gene: -; J gene: TRBJ2-3; V gene: TRBV29-1; clone size: -; CDR3 protein: CSPQGPGGDTDTQYF; CDR3 DNA: TGCAGCCCTCAGGGACCAGGAGGAGACACAGATACGCAGTATTTT
D gene: -; J gene: TRBJ2-3; V gene: TRBV27; clone size: -; CDR3 protein: CASSLEGLPDTQYF; CDR3 DNA: TGTGCCAGCAGCTTGGAGGGTTTGCCAGATACGCAGTATTTT
D gene: -; J gene: TRBJ1-4; V gene: TRBV7-9; clone size: few; CDR3 protein: CASSSGIFGRREKLFF; CDR3 DNA: TGTGCCAGCAGCTCAGGGATATTCGGGAGAAGGGAAAAACTGTTTTTT
D gene: TRBD1; J gene: TRBJ1-1; V gene: TRBV29-1; clone size: -; CDR3 protein: CSVVTGGATEAFF; CDR3 DNA: TGCAGCGTTGTTACAGGGGGTGCCACTGAAGCTTTCTTT
D gene: -; J gene: TRBJ2-1; V gene: TRBV6-5; clone size: -; CDR3 protein: CASSSAGRIQEQFF; CDR3 DNA: TGTGCCAGCAGTTCCGCGGGTAGGATCCAGGAGCAGTTCTTC
D gene: TRBD2; J gene: TRBJ2-3; V gene: TRBV10-3; clone size: -; CDR3 protein: CAISESIAGGPKYTQYF; CDR3 DNA: TGTGCCATCAGTGAGTCGATAGCGGGAGGGCCAAAGTATACGCAGTATTTT
D gene: -; J gene: TRBJ2-1; V gene: TRBV6-1; clone size: few; CDR3 protein: CASSESVEQFF; CDR3 DNA: TGTGCCAGCAGTGAGTCGGTTGAGCAGTTCTTC
D gene: TRBD2; J gene: TRBJ2-1; V gene: TRBV5-1; clone size: few; CDR3 protein: CASSAGLAGLSYNEQFF; CDR3 DNA: TGCGCCAGCAGCGCGGGACTAGCGGGCCTCTCCTACAATGAGCAGTTCTTC
D gene: TRBD2; J gene: TRBJ2-2; V gene: TRBV7-8; clone size: -; CDR3 protein: CASSLRTSGSHHTGELFF; CDR3 DNA: TGTGCCAGCAGCCTGCGAACTAGCGGGAGCCACCACACCGGGGAGCTGTTTTTT
D gene: -; J gene: TRBJ2-5; V gene: TRBV7-3; clone size: few; CDR3 protein: CASSLNPGKMQETQYF; CDR3 DNA: TGTGCCAGCAGCTTAAACCCAGGGAAAATGCAAGAGACCCAGTACTTC
D gene: -; J gene: TRBJ2-1; V gene: TRBV11-2; clone size: -; CDR3 protein: CASSYGTNVDEQFF; CDR3 DNA: TGTGCCAGCAGCTACGGGACGAATGTCGATGAGCAGTTCTTC
D gene: -; J gene: TRBJ1-2; V gene: TRBV20-1; clone size: -; CDR3 protein: CSAGAVFGYTF; CDR3 DNA: TGCAGTGCTGGGGCAGTTTTTGGCTACACCTTC
D gene: -; J gene: TRBJ2-7; V gene: TRBV9; clone size: few; CDR3 protein: CASSPTPHSYEQYF; CDR3 DNA: TGTGCCAGCAGTCCTACCCCACATTCCTACGAGCAGTACTTC
D gene: TRBD2; J gene: TRBJ2-3; V gene: TRBV5-1; clone size: -; CDR3 protein: CASSFSAGGTSTDTQYF; CDR3 DNA: TGCGCCAGCAGCTTCTCGGCGGGAGGTACTAGCACAGATACGCAGTATTTT
D gene: -; J gene: TRBJ2-3; V gene: TRBV5-1; clone size: few; CDR3 protein: CASSLSRQRRSTDTQYF; CDR3 DNA: TGCGCCAGCAGCTTGAGCCGACAGAGGCGAAGCACAGATACGCAGTATTTT
D gene: TRBD2; J gene: TRBJ2-7; V gene: TRBV28; clone size: -; CDR3 protein: CASSLAGVGSEQYF; CDR3 DNA: TGTGCCAGCAGTTTAGCGGGAGTGGGCTCCGAGCAGTACTTC
D gene: TRBD1; J gene: TRBJ2-1; V gene: TRBV5-1; clone size: many; CDR3 protein: CASSVGQGEYNEQFF; CDR3 DNA: TGCGCCAGCAGCGTTGGACAGGGGGAGTACAATGAGCAGTTCTTC
D gene: TRBD1; J gene: TRBJ2-3; V gene: TRBV6-5; clone size: many; CDR3 protein: CASSYSGTGEDTQYF; CDR3 DNA: TGTGCCAGCAGTTATTCTGGGACAGGGGAAGATACGCAGTATTTT
D gene: -; J gene: TRBJ2-1; V gene: TRBV20-1; clone size: -; CDR3 protein: CSAREPAASYNEQFF; CDR3 DNA: TGCAGTGCTAGAGAACCAGCGGCTTCCTACAATGAGCAGTTCTTC